The present T cell receptor (beta chain) was sequenced within a study of blood T cell repertoires in COVID-19. CDR1 and CDR2 (germline): ENHRY, SYGVKD. There are 16 residues in the CDR3. Trimming removed 0 bases from V and 5 bases from J; junction bases left unmatched: 7. Only in-frame clones appear in the TCRdb table, and some are missing; sequencing was by immunoSEQ multiplex PCR. The sample includes under 200,000 clones, about 85% seen only once; the top ten take roughly 25%. Sequenced input: peripheral blood. The V gene is TRBV10-3, the J gene TRBJ2-1; 7 nucleotides agree with TRBD2. The TCR originated in a man between 60 and 70 years old with acute or convalescent COVID-19. CDR3 residues: CAISESGSGLNNEQFF. In nucleotides, the CDR3 is TGTGCCATCAGTGAGTCGGGTAGCGGGTTGAACAATGAGCAGTTCTTC.